These T cell receptor beta chains were read from a single sample in a study of naive and memory T cell subsets. TCRdb processed the UMI-ligation and nested PCR reads anew with MiXCR; each CDR3 protein has one entry. The sample includes about 14,000 distinct CDR3 sequences, about 5% of them seen just once. The sequencing here drew on skin, taken from a tuberculin skin test site. These receptors were taken from an adult in good health. CDR3s leave out the opening cysteine and the closing phenylalanine or tryptophan.

V gene: TRBV29-1; J gene: TRBJ2-3; CDR3 protein: SVEGQGTDTQY
V gene: TRBV6-2/TRBV6-3; J gene: TRBJ1-1; CDR3 protein: ASSYDGPDPF
V gene: TRBV9; J gene: TRBJ2-3; CDR3 protein: ASKSSTDTQY
V gene: TRBV20-1; J gene: TRBJ2-7; CDR3 protein: SARDWASLEQY
V gene: TRBV6-2/TRBV6-3; J gene: TRBJ1-3; CDR3 protein: ASTRDDRIGNTIY
V gene: TRBV7-2; J gene: TRBJ1-3; CDR3 protein: ASSPLGGGNTIY
V gene: TRBV7-9; J gene: TRBJ2-1; CDR3 protein: ASSWTGYNEQF
V gene: TRBV7-9; J gene: TRBJ2-1; CDR3 protein: ASSFVPGLTYNEQF
V gene: TRBV7-2; J gene: TRBJ1-2; CDR3 protein: ASSLEEGYGYT
V gene: TRBV20-1; J gene: TRBJ1-1; CDR3 protein: SASEAAGASTEAF
V gene: TRBV29-1; J gene: TRBJ1-1; CDR3 protein: SSSIGPEAF
V gene: TRBV15; J gene: TRBJ2-1; CDR3 protein: ATSRDRGVYNEQF
V gene: TRBV12-3/TRBV12-4; J gene: TRBJ1-5; CDR3 protein: ASSLLTGNQPQH
V gene: TRBV19; J gene: TRBJ2-5; CDR3 protein: ASSMGVRGASETQY
V gene: TRBV5-1; J gene: TRBJ2-2; CDR3 protein: ASSLDRVTGELF
V gene: TRBV9; J gene: TRBJ2-7; CDR3 protein: ASIHRRGQGREQY
V gene: TRBV28; J gene: TRBJ2-7; CDR3 protein: ASRGQAYEQY